Listed below are T cell receptor beta chains from one sample, sequenced in a study of blood T cell repertoires in COVID-19. Data came from immunoSEQ multiplex PCR; TCRdb stores just in-frame clones and leaves some out. The data contain more than 300,000 clones, 87% of them seen just once; the ten biggest clones take up roughly 6%. The sample taken for sequencing was peripheral blood. These receptor sequences come from a woman aged 50 to 60 with COVID-19, enrolled during active disease. The CDR3 runs from the conserved cysteine through the conserved F or W. D genes are given only for firm matches. The size field is filled for only some rows; it gives once, few, many or a size class.

J: TRBJ1-6; V: TRBV7-8; size: NA; length: 14; D: NA; CDR3: CASSPIGGDSPLHF; DNA: TGTGCCAGCAGCCCCATCGGCGGGGATTCACCCCTCCACTTT
J: TRBJ2-5; V: TRBV30; size: NA; length: 13; D: NA; CDR3: CAWTSFPRETQYF; DNA: TGTGCCTGGACTTCATTTCCCAGGGAGACCCAGTACTTC
J: TRBJ2-1; V: TRBV5-6; size: NA; length: 15; D: TRBD2; CDR3: CASREREVSYNEQFF; DNA: TGTGCCAGCAGGGAGCGGGAGGTTTCCTACAATGAGCAGTTCTTC
J: TRBJ2-5; V: TRBV29-1; size: NA; length: 15; D: NA; CDR3: CSVELVAYLPETQYF; DNA: TGCAGCGTTGAATTGGTAGCCTACTTGCCAGAGACCCAGTACTTC
J: TRBJ2-3; V: TRBV6-1; size: NA; length: 15; D: TRBD2; CDR3: CASSEAQGGRDTQYF; DNA: TGTGCCAGCAGTGAAGCGCAGGGAGGGAGAGATACGCAGTATTTT
J: TRBJ2-1; V: TRBV5-1; size: NA; length: 16; D: TRBD2; CDR3: CASSVLAGTTYNEQFF; DNA: TGCGCCAGCAGCGTCCTAGCGGGGACTACTTACAATGAGCAGTTCTTC
J: TRBJ1-2; V: TRBV5-5; size: NA; length: 15; D: NA; CDR3: CASSDFRERSYGYTF; DNA: TGTGCCAGCAGCGATTTCAGGGAACGAAGTTATGGCTACACCTTC
J: TRBJ1-4; V: TRBV19; size: once; length: 14; D: NA; CDR3: CASSVTGSNEKLFF; DNA: TGTGCCAGTTCCGTGACAGGTAGTAATGAAAAACTGTTTTTT
J: TRBJ2-7; V: TRBV29-1; size: NA; length: 12; D: TRBD1; CDR3: CSYRDRGNEQYF; DNA: TGCAGCTATCGGGACAGGGGAAACGAGCAGTACTTC
J: TRBJ1-1; V: TRBV27; size: NA; length: 14; D: NA; CDR3: CASSLGRWNTEAFF; DNA: TGTGCCAGCAGTTTGGGGCGTTGGAACACTGAAGCTTTCTTT
J: TRBJ2-7; V: TRBV18; size: NA; length: 15; D: TRBD2; CDR3: CASSSTSGRSGEQYF; DNA: TGTGCCAGCTCATCGACTAGCGGGAGATCGGGCGAGCAGTACTTC
J: TRBJ2-7; V: TRBV6-5; size: NA; length: 12; D: TRBD1; CDR3: CASSSTGDEQYF; DNA: TGTGCCAGCAGTTCGACAGGGGACGAGCAGTACTTC
J: TRBJ2-1; V: TRBV12-3/TRBV12-4; size: NA; length: 13; D: NA; CDR3: CASRPPGGGEQFF; DNA: TGTGCCAGCAGGCCCCCCGGGGGTGGTGAGCAGTTCTTC
J: TRBJ1-2; V: TRBV5-1; size: NA; length: 13; D: NA; CDR3: CASSLAGVYGYTF; DNA: TGCGCCAGCAGCTTGGCAGGGGTTTATGGCTACACCTTC
J: TRBJ2-1; V: TRBV27; size: NA; length: 18; D: TRBD1; CDR3: CASSSSLSLRTGGGEQFF; DNA: TGTGCCAGCAGTTCCTCTTTATCTCTTAGGACAGGGGGTGGTGAGCAGTTCTTC
J: TRBJ1-1; V: TRBV19; size: NA; length: 12; D: TRBD1; CDR3: CASKRGDRGAFF; DNA: TGTGCCAGTAAAAGGGGGGACAGAGGAGCTTTCTTT
J: TRBJ2-1; V: TRBV7-6; size: NA; length: 13; D: NA; CDR3: CASSPRGSNEQFF; DNA: TGTGCCAGCAGCCCTAGAGGCAGCAATGAGCAGTTCTTC
J: TRBJ1-2; V: TRBV30; size: NA; length: 14; D: TRBD1; CDR3: CAWLLTGAWSGYTF; DNA: TGTGCCTGGCTTCTCACAGGGGCGTGGAGTGGCTACACCTTC
J: TRBJ2-1; V: TRBV6-5; size: once; length: 14; D: TRBD2; CDR3: CASRDSGLAAEQFF; DNA: TGTGCCAGCAGGGACTCGGGACTAGCAGCTGAGCAGTTCTTC
J: TRBJ1-2; V: TRBV7-9; size: once; length: 18; D: TRBD1; CDR3: CASSPNRQGRLSGYGYTF; DNA: TGTGCCAGCAGCCCGAATAGACAGGGGCGCCTCTCCGGCTATGGCTACACCTTC
J: TRBJ1-1; V: TRBV30; size: NA; length: 13; D: NA; CDR3: CAWGVRAGTEAFF; DNA: TGTGCCTGGGGCGTAAGGGCGGGCACTGAAGCTTTCTTT
J: TRBJ2-7; V: TRBV6-5; size: NA; length: 16; D: TRBD1; CDR3: CASSLTSGTGAYEQYF; DNA: TGTGCCAGCAGTTTAACCTCGGGGACAGGGGCCTACGAGCAGTACTTC
J: TRBJ1-2; V: TRBV20-1; size: few; length: 11; D: NA; CDR3: CSANTNYGYTF; DNA: TGCAGTGCTAACACTAACTATGGCTACACCTTC
J: TRBJ2-3; V: TRBV7-9; size: once; length: 15; D: TRBD2; CDR3: CASSVALAGTDTQYF; DNA: TGTGCCAGCAGCGTGGCACTAGCGGGCACAGATACGCAGTATTTT
J: TRBJ2-7; V: TRBV7-8; size: once; length: 16; D: NA; CDR3: CASSLGIAGVGYEQYF; DNA: TGTGCCAGCAGCTTAGGGATCGCAGGGGTAGGTTACGAGCAGTACTTC
J: TRBJ2-3; V: TRBV24-1; size: once; length: 13; D: NA; CDR3: CATSGRETDTQYF; DNA: TGTGCCACCAGTGGCAGGGAAACAGATACGCAGTATTTT
J: TRBJ2-3; V: TRBV19; size: NA; length: 13; D: NA; CDR3: CASSFGQSDTQYF; DNA: TGTGCCAGTAGTTTTGGACAATCTGATACGCAGTATTTT
J: TRBJ2-1; V: TRBV6-5; size: NA; length: 15; D: NA; CDR3: CASSSGPGHYNEQFF; DNA: TGTGCCAGCAGCTCTGGTCCAGGACACTACAATGAGCAGTTCTTC
J: TRBJ2-1; V: TRBV5-1; size: once; length: 16; D: TRBD1; CDR3: CASSPGGTGFYNEQFF; DNA: TGCGCCAGCAGCCCTGGCGGGACAGGTTTCTACAATGAGCAGTTCTTC
J: TRBJ1-2; V: TRBV18; size: NA; length: 13; D: TRBD1; CDR3: CASSPQTGDGYTF; DNA: TGTGCCAGCTCACCTCAGACAGGGGATGGCTACACCTTC
J: TRBJ2-5; V: TRBV7-8; size: NA; length: 17; D: TRBD1; CDR3: CASSLPTWGRGRETQYF; DNA: TGTGCCAGCAGCTTACCCACGTGGGGCAGGGGGCGGGAGACCCAGTACTTC
J: TRBJ2-1; V: TRBV11-2; size: NA; length: 15; D: TRBD2; CDR3: CASSFTSGRPNEQFF; DNA: TGTGCCAGCAGCTTTACTAGCGGGAGACCCAATGAGCAGTTCTTC
J: TRBJ2-5; V: TRBV15; size: once; length: 15; D: NA; CDR3: CATSRVPRSGETQYF; DNA: TGTGCCACCAGCAGAGTTCCGAGATCGGGAGAGACCCAGTACTTC
J: TRBJ1-1; V: TRBV5-1; size: NA; length: 13; D: NA; CDR3: CASSSYRATEAFF; DNA: TGCGCCAGCAGCTCTTACAGGGCCACTGAAGCTTTCTTT
J: TRBJ2-5; V: TRBV7-3; size: NA; length: 15; D: NA; CDR3: CASSLSLGSGETQYF; DNA: TGTGCCAGCAGCTTAAGTTTGGGTTCAGGGGAGACCCAGTACTTC
J: TRBJ2-7; V: TRBV18; size: few; length: 15; D: NA; CDR3: CASSPQGEPPYEQYF; DNA: TGTGCCAGCTCACCGCAGGGCGAACCTCCCTACGAGCAGTACTTC
J: TRBJ1-3; V: TRBV9; size: NA; length: 16; D: NA; CDR3: CASSVSQSFSGNTIYF; DNA: TGTGCCAGCAGCGTGTCACAGAGCTTCTCTGGAAACACCATATATTTT
J: TRBJ1-1; V: TRBV4-3; size: NA; length: 13; D: NA; CDR3: CASSHTGNTEAFF; DNA: TGCGCCAGCAGCCATACAGGGAACACTGAAGCTTTCTTT
J: TRBJ2-3; V: TRBV15; size: NA; length: 23; D: TRBD2; CDR3: CATSTAGPIVSSGRAPSTDTQYF; DNA: TGTGCCACCAGCACCGCCGGACCCATAGTGTCTAGCGGGAGGGCACCTAGCACAGATACGCAGTATTTT
J: TRBJ1-1; V: TRBV25-1; size: NA; length: 17; D: TRBD1; CDR3: CASRETMGNRGQTEAFF; DNA: TGTGCCAGCAGAGAAACAATGGGGAACAGGGGGCAGACTGAAGCTTTCTTT
J: TRBJ1-4; V: TRBV24-1; size: NA; length: 13; D: NA; CDR3: CATSDPVDRKLFF; DNA: TGTGCCACCAGTGACCCCGTTGACAGAAAACTGTTTTTT
J: TRBJ2-5; V: TRBV7-2; size: NA; length: 13; D: NA; CDR3: CASSLAGAVGGDF; DNA: TGTGCCAGCAGCTTAGCGGGAGCAGTCGGCGGGGACTTC
J: TRBJ2-5; V: TRBV27; size: once; length: 16; D: TRBD2; CDR3: CASSVGTSAFSETQYF; DNA: TGTGCCAGCAGCGTAGGGACTAGCGCCTTTAGTGAGACCCAGTACTTC
J: TRBJ1-2; V: TRBV9; size: NA; length: 14; D: NA; CDR3: CASSSITGNYGYTF; DNA: TGTGCCAGCAGCTCCATTACAGGAAACTATGGCTACACCTTC
J: TRBJ2-2; V: TRBV6-5; size: few; length: 12; D: NA; CDR3: CASSSDTGELFF; DNA: TGTGCCAGCAGTTCTGACACCGGGGAGCTGTTTTTT